This T cell receptor beta chain was retrieved from a study of cytomegalovirus exposure and HLA in healthy donors. Study in general: Most genotyped donors, about 81% of about 400, had Caucasian-associated genetic ancestry.

In germline, CDR1 is MNHNS, CDR2 SASEGT. The CDR3 extends over 14 amino acids. Broader study findings: Earlier findings revealed that most TCR beta V segments proved productive either about 87% or about 30% of the time. Some V segments, including TRBV6-2 and TRBV6-3, were excluded as indistinguishable.

Details on this clone: The antigen remains unidentified. Its ends do not fully match the called genes, so a read error is possible.

Amplification used 60 Vbeta primers and 13 Jbeta primers. Repertoires were generated with immunoSEQ multiplex PCR, while TCRdb's copy carries only in-frame clones and drops some. The table includes roughly 190,000 clones, 60% to 80% detected once. The source material was PBMCs. The origin of this receptor is a woman in her 30s in good health and CMV-seropositive. The chain uses TRBV6-1 and TRBJ2-7; 7 bases fit TRBD1. Written as DNA, the CDR3 is TGTGCCAGCAGTGAAGGGGACAGATCCTACGAGCAGTACTTT. It is translated as CASSEGDRSYEQYF.